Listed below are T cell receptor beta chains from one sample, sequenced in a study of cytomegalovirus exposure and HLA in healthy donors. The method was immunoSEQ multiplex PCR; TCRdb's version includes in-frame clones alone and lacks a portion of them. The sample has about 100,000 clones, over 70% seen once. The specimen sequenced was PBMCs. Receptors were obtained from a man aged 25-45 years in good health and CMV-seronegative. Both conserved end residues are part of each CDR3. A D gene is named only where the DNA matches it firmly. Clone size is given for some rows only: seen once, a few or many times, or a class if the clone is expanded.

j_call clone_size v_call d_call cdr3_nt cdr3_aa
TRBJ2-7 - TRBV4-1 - TGCGCCAGCAGCCAAGGTGAGAGCCGGTACGGCTACGAGCAGTACTTC CASSQGESRYGYEQYF
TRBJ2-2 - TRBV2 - TGTGCCACGTCCACGGCGGGGCTAAACACCGGGGAGCTGTTTTTT CATSTAGLNTGELFF
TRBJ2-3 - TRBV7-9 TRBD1 TGTGCCAGCAGCTCCGGACAGGGGAGCACAGATACGCAGTATTTT CASSSGQGSTDTQYF
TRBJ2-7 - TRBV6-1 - TGTGCCAGCAGGACAGACTACGAGCAGTACTTC CASRTDYEQYF
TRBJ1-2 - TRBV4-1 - TGCGCCAGCAGCCAAACGGACAGTATCTATGGCTACACCTTC CASSQTDSIYGYTF
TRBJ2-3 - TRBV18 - TGTGCCAGCTCACCAACGGCAGGGGTGAGAGATACGCAGTATTTT CASSPTAGVRDTQYF
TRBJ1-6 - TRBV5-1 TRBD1 TGCGCCAGCAGCTTGCAGACAGGGCCCAATTCACCCCTCCACTTT CASSLQTGPNSPLHF
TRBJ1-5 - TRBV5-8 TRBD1 TGTGCCAGCGGCAGGGGGCCTGGACAGCCCCAGCATTTT CASGRGPGQPQHF
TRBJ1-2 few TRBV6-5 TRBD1 TGTGCCAGCAGTTACGGACAGGCCTATGGCTACACCTTC CASSYGQAYGYTF
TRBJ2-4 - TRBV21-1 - TGTGCCAGCAGCAAAGGGGGACAGGCGTTAGCCAAAAACATTCAGTACTTC CASSKGGQALAKNIQYF
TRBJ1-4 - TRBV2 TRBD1 TGTGCCAGCAGCGAACAGGGGCCAACTAATGAAAAACTGTTTTTT CASSEQGPTNEKLFF
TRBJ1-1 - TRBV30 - TGTGCCTGCACGGGACCCAGGGGCACTGAAGCTTTCTTT CACTGPRGTEAFF
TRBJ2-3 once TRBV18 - TGTGCCAGCTCACCCGGGGCAGATACGCAGTATTTT CASSPGADTQYF
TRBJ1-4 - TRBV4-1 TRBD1 TGCGCCAGCAGCAGGGGACAGGGACCAACTAATGAAAAACTGTTTTTT CASSRGQGPTNEKLFF
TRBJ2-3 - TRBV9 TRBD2 TGTGCCAGCAGCGTAACGGGGCGGGGGGCCGGGGGAGATACGCAGTATTTT CASSVTGRGAGGDTQYF
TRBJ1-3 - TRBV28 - TGTGCCAGCAGTTTAGGGGGGAGCTCTGGAAACACCATATATTTT CASSLGGSSGNTIYF
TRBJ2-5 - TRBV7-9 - TGTGCCAGCAGCTTGGTCCATGGCAGGGAGGTGAGGACCCAGTACTTC CASSLVHGREVRTQYF
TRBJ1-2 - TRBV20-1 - TGCAGTGCCCGAGGGACGGGAGAGGGCACCTTC CSARGTGEGTF
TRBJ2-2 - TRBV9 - TGTGCCAGCAGCCTCGGGGAGCTGTTTTTT CASSLGELFF
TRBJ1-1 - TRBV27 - TGTGCCAGCACTCGACAGGAAGGGGGCACTGAAGCTTTCTTT CASTRQEGGTEAFF
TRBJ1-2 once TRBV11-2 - TGTGCCAGCAGCTTGACAGGAGCAAGTGGCTACACCTTC CASSLTGASGYTF
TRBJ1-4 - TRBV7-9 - TGTGCCAGCAGCTTCCTTTTCGGCGGTGGACTGTTTTTT CASSFLFGGGLFF
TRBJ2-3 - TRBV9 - TGTGCCAGCTCCGAACTGAGGGCGAGCACAGATACGCAGTATTTT CASSELRASTDTQYF
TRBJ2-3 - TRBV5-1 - TGCGCCAGTACTACAGGATCAAGCCCAGATACGCAGTATTTT CASTTGSSPDTQYF
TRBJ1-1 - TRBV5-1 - TGCGCCAGCAGCTTGGCCTGGGGGGGCACTGAAGCTTTCTTT CASSLAWGGTEAFF
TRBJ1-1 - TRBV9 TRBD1 TGTGCCAGCAGCGTAGGTATACAGGGGGCTACTGAAGCTTTCTTT CASSVGIQGATEAFF
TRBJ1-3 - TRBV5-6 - TGTGCCAGCAGCTTGGAGGGGCGCTCCTCTGGAAACACCATATATTTT CASSLEGRSSGNTIYF
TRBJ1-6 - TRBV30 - TGTGCCTGGAGAGGTTGGGCAGGGGATTCTACACCCCTCCACTTT CAWRGWAGDSTPLHF